Only a few counts were recorded for the clone carrying this T cell receptor beta chain. The data derive from a study of T cells after yellow fever vaccination. This CDR3 spans 17 amino acids. The V gene's germline CDR1 is SGDLS and CDR2 YYNGEE. V trimming: 0 bases; J trimming: 4 bases; junction bases outside the gene matches: 7. TCRdb fed the 5' RACE reads into MiXCR, producing one record per CDR3 protein. The repertoire consists of around 340,000 distinct CDR3 sequences, with around 13% occurring once and the leading ten covering 2.5% to 4%. The V gene is TRBV9, the J gene TRBJ1-2, with 12 bases identical to TRBD1. Specimen: CD4+ T cells sorted from PBMCs, collected 15 days after the yellow fever booster vaccination. This receptor was identified in a man aged 18 to 30 who received the YFV17D yellow fever vaccine. Written as DNA, the CDR3 is TGTGCCAGCAGCGTAGAGGCCGGGACAGGGGGCATCTATGGCTACACCTTC. The encoded protein is CASSVEAGTGGIYGYTF.